This T cell receptor (beta chain) came from a study of CD8 T cells in ankylosing spondylitis. Whole-study findings and limits: Roughly eight highly homologous variants made up a TCR beta motif that seemed to typify ankylosing spondylitis blood.

This clonotype was picked up a small number of times. The antigen remains undetermined. This CDR3 contains 15 residues. V lost 4 bases to trimming and J lost 6 bases, with 16 bases between them. Germline V CDR1 and CDR2: SGHRS, YFSETQ. From the 5' RACE reads, TCRdb called clonotypes with MiXCR, one entry per CDR3 protein. The data hold some 350,000 distinct CDR3 sequences, with around 15% observed a single time. The rearrangement joins TRBV5-1 to TRBJ2-2; D not certain. Sample: blood, either unsorted or a sorted T cell fraction (not recorded which). This TCR was sampled from a male donor with ankylosing spondylitis or in good health (not recorded which). CDR3 amino acids: CASSIDPGRAGELFF. Here the CDR3 DNA reads TGCGCCAGCAGCATCGACCCGGGTCGGGCCGGGGAGCTGTTTTTT.